This is a list of T cell receptor beta chains from one sample in a study of response to subunit inactivated influenza vaccine. TCRdb re-called the RT-PCR reads through MiXCR, storing one row per CDR3 protein. Among more than 250,000 distinct CDR3 sequences listed, 20% to 25% were seen once. Sequenced here: PBMCs from blood, sampled about 19 months after vaccination. The source of these receptors is a man aged 50 to 75 who received an inactivated influenza vaccine. Both conserved end residues are part of each CDR3. The D gene is left open where the match is weak. A clone size is listed for some rows: how often the clone was seen (once, few, many), or a class if it is expanded.

d_call j_call v_call clone_size cdr3_aa cdr3_nt
- TRBJ2-1 TRBV5-1 - CASTKPGNSYNEQFF TGCGCCAGCACGAAACCGGGAAACTCCTACAATGAGCAGTTCTTC
- TRBJ1-6 TRBV6-1 - CASTETRNSPLHF TGTGCCAGCACCGAAACCAGGAATTCACCCCTCCACTTT
- TRBJ2-1 TRBV6-2/TRBV6-3 few CASSVDQPSYNEQFF TGTGCCAGCAGTGTCGACCAACCTTCCTACAATGAGCAGTTCTTC
- TRBJ1-2 TRBV6-5 - CASSYYSDRHSGGYTF TGTGCCAGCAGTTACTACTCGGACCGACATTCCGGCGGCTACACCTTC
- TRBJ2-3 TRBV6-2/TRBV6-3 few CASRDNPLPGRNTDTQYF TGTGCCAGCAGGGACAATCCGCTACCGGGACGTAACACAGATACGCAGTATTTT
- TRBJ2-1 TRBV29-1 - CSVVGPPGNEQFF TGCAGCGTTGTGGGCCCTCCGGGCAATGAGCAGTTCTTC
TRBD1 TRBJ2-2 TRBV7-9 - CASSHRQGAAGELFF TGTGCCAGCAGCCACAGACAGGGGGCAGCCGGGGAGCTGTTTTTT
TRBD1 TRBJ1-6 TRBV7-2 - CASSFGDRGKNSPLHF TGTGCCAGCAGCTTTGGGGACAGGGGTAAAAATTCACCCCTCCACTTT
TRBD2 TRBJ2-1 TRBV9 - CASSVEGTSGYNEQFF TGTGCCAGCAGCGTAGAAGGGACTAGCGGATACAATGAGCAGTTCTTC
- TRBJ1-5 TRBV20-1 few CSARVGNFNQPQHF TGCAGTGCTAGAGTCGGGAACTTCAATCAGCCCCAGCATTTT
TRBD1 TRBJ2-1 TRBV20-1 - CSARDTNRGHEQFF TGCAGTGCTAGAGACACGAACAGGGGCCATGAGCAGTTCTTC
- TRBJ1-2 TRBV27 - CASRAKTNYGYTF TGTGCCAGCAGGGCCAAGACTAACTATGGCTACACCTTC
- TRBJ1-1 TRBV20-1 few CSANQVNTEAFF TGCAGTGCTAATCAGGTGAACACTGAAGCTTTCTTT
- TRBJ1-5 TRBV19 - CASSMWGGDNQPQHF TGTGCCAGTAGTATGTGGGGTGGGGACAATCAGCCCCAGCATTTT
TRBD1 TRBJ1-4 TRBV3-1 - CASSQTRTGGEKLFF TGTGCCAGCAGCCAAACTCGGACAGGCGGTGAAAAACTGTTTTTT
- TRBJ2-2 TRBV20-1 - CSARDGVGGPYTGELFF TGCAGTGCTAGAGATGGGGTGGGGGGCCCGTACACCGGGGAGCTGTTTTTT